The T cell receptor (beta chain) under discussion was sequenced for a study of blood T cell repertoires in COVID-19. Study-level information: Acute and convalescent COVID-19 specimens originated in the United States, Italy and Spain.

Germline CDR1 MNHNS, CDR2 SASEGT. The CDR3 has 17 amino acids. The J segment lost 2 bases and the V segment lost 4 bases, leaving 8 bases of the junction unmatched. Clones were read by immunoSEQ multiplex PCR, and TCRdb kept only the in-frame ones, dropping some. Of approximately 300,000 clones listed, more than 80% are singletons. This clonotype was sampled from a woman between 35 and 50 years old with acute or convalescent COVID-19. The sequencing input was peripheral blood. This chain uses TRBV6-1 with TRBJ1-5; 10 bases are shared with TRBD1. CDR3 sequence: CASSVETGGRGNQPQHF. CDR3 coding DNA: TGTGCCAGCAGTGTGGAGACAGGGGGCAGGGGCAATCAGCCCCAGCATTTT.